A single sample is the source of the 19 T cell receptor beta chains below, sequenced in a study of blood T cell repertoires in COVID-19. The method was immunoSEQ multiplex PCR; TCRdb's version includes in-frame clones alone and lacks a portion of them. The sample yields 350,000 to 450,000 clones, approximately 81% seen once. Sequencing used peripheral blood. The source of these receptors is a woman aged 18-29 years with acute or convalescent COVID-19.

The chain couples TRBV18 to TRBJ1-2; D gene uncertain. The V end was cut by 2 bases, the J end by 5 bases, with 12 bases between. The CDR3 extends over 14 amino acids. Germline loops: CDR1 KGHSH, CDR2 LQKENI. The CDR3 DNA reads TGTGCCAGCTCACCAGGGTTTGCTAGGTATGGCTACACCTTC. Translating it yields CASSPGFARYGYTF.

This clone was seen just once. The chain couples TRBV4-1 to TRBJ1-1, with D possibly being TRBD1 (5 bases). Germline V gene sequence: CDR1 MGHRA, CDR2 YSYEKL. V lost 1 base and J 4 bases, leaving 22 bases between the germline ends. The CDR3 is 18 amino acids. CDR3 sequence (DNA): TGCGCCAGCAGCCAAGCCATCCGCCGGGGGTATTCGGGCACTGAAGCTTTCTTT. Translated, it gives CASSQAIRRGYSGTEAFF.

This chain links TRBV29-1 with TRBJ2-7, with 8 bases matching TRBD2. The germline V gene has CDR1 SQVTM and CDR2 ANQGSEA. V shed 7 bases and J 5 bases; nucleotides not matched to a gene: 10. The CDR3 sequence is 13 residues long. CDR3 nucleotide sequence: TGCAGCGCCCAATTGGTAGCGGGAAACGAGCAGTACTTC. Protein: CSAQLVAGNEQYF.

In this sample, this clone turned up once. In DNA, the CDR3 is TGCGCCAGCAGCCCCATGGCGGGCTCTGGGGCCAACGTCCTGACTTTC. Residues: CASSPMAGSGANVLTF. J is TRBJ2-6 and V is TRBV5-1; D is perhaps TRBD2 (5 bases). V lost 4 bases to trimming and J lost 0 bases, with 11 bases between them. CDR1 and CDR2 (germline): SGHRS, YFSETQ. The CDR3 is 16 residues long.

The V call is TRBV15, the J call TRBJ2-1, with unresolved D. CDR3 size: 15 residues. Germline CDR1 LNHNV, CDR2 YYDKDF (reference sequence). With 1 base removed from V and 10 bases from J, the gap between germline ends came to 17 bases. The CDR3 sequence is CATSRVRVSFGEQFF. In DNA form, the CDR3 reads TGTGCCACCAGCAGAGTCCGGGTTTCGTTCGGAGAGCAGTTCTTC.

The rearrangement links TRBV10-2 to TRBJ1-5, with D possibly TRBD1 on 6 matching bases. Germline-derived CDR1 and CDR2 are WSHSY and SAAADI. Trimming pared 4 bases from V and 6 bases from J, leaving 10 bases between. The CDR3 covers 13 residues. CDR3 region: CASSAGGGQPQHF. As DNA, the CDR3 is TGCGCCAGCAGTGCGGGGGGCGGTCAGCCCCAGCATTTT.

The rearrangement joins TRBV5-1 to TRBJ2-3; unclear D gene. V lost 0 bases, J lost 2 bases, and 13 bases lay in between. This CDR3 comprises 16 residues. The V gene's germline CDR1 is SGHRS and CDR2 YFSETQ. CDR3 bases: TGCGCCAGCAGCTTGGCGGCTCAGCGCCCCACAGATACGCAGTATTTT. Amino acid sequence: CASSLAAQRPTDTQYF.

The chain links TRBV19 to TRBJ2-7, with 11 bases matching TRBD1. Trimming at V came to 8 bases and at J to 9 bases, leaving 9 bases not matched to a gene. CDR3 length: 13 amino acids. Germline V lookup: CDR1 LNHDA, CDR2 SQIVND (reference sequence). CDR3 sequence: CASPRDRGKRQYF. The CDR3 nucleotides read TGTGCCAGTCCACGGGACAGGGGGAAGCGGCAGTACTTC.

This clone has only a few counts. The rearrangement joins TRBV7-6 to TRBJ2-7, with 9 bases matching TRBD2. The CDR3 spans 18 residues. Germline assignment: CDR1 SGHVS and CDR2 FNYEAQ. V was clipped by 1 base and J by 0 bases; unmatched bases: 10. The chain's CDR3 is CASSLGVAGDFGSYEQYF. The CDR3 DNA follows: TGTGCCAGCAGCTTAGGTGTAGCGGGGGACTTCGGCTCCTACGAGCAGTACTTC.

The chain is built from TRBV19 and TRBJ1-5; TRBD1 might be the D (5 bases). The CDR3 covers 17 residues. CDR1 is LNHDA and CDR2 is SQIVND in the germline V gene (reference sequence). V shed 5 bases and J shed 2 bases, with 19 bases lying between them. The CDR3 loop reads CASSPIGGGLGNQPQHF. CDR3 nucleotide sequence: TGTGCCAGTAGTCCAATTGGGGGAGGCCTTGGCAATCAGCCCCAGCATTTT.

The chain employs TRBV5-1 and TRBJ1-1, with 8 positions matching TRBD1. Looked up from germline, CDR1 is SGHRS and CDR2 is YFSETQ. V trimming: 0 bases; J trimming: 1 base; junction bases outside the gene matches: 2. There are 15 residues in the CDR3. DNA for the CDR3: TGCGCCAGCAGCTTGGAGCAGGGGGCGAACACTGAAGCTTTCTTT. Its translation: CASSLEQGANTEAFF.

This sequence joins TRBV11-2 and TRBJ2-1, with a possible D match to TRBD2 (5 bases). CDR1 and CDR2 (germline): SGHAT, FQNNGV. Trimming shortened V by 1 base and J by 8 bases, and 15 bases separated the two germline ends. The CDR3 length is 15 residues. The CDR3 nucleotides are TGTGCCAGCAGCTTAGTCGGGGAACTACGTTATGAGCAGTTCTTC. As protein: CASSLVGELRYEQFF.

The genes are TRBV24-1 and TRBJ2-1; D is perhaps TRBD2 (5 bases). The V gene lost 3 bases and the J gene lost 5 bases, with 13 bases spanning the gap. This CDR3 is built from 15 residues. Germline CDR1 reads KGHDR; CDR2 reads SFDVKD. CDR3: CATSDIGIWNNEQFF. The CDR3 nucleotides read TGTGCCACCAGTGATATCGGGATTTGGAACAATGAGCAGTTCTTC.

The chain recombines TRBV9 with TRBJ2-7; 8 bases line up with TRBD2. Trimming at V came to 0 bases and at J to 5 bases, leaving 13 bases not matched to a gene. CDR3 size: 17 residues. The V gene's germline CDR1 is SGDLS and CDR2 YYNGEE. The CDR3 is CASSVAPPGLEGHEQYF. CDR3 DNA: TGTGCCAGCAGCGTAGCTCCCCCGGGACTAGAGGGGCACGAGCAGTACTTC.

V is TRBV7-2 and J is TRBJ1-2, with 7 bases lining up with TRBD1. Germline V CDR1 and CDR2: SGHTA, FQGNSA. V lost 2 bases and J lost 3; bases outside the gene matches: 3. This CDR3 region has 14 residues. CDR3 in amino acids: CASSLRDRDYGYTF. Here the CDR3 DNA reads TGTGCCAGCAGCTTAAGGGACAGAGACTATGGCTACACCTTC.

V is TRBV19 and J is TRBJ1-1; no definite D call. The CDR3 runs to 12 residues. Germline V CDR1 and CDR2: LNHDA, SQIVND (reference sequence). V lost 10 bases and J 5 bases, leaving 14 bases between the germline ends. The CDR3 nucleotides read TGTGCCACCGTCACCCGGGAAACTGAAGCTTTCTTT. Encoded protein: CATVTRETEAFF.

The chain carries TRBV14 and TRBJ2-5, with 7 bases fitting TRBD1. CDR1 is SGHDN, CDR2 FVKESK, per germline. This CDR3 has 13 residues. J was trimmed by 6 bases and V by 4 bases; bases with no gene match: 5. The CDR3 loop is CASSPRDSQTQYF. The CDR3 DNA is TGTGCCAGCAGCCCAAGGGACAGCCAGACCCAGTACTTC.

The CDR3, as DNA: TGTGCCAGCAGCTTTGCCCACGACATAAGCAATCAGCCCCAGCATTTT. This encodes CASSFAHDISNQPQHF. The chain joins TRBV13 to TRBJ1-5; no clear D. V lost 3 bases, J lost 1 base, and 13 bases lay in between. The CDR3 totals 16 residues. The germline V gene has CDR1 PRHDT and CDR2 FYEKMQ (reference sequence).

The DNA of the CDR3 is TGTGCCAGCAGTGAAGTATTAGGGGAAGGTCAGCCCCAGCATTTT. It codes for CASSEVLGEGQPQHF. The V and J genes are TRBV6-1 and TRBJ1-5, with a possible D match to TRBD1 (5 bases). The CDR3 length is 15 residues. Germline CDR1 reads MNHNS; CDR2 reads SASEGT. Trimming took 1 base from V and 6 from J, leaving 13 bases between them.